This passage covers 28 T cell receptor beta chains from one sample sequenced in a study of T cells after posttransplantation cyclophosphamide. Busulfan-fludarabine conditioning, marrow transplant, and cyclophosphamide on days +3 and +4 were administered. The data were produced by immunoSEQ multiplex PCR, yet TCRdb's version contains in-frame clones alone and is incomplete. The sample consists of about 19,000 clones, approximately 69% of them appearing once. Here the sequenced sample was PBMCs, taken after an allogeneic stem cell transplant with post-transplant cyclophosphamide. These receptors came from a male patient younger than 45 who received an allogeneic stem cell transplant from a related donor, was CMV-positive, and had acute GVHD only. Some T cells may arise from the graft donor.

The chain has TRBV6-6 and TRBJ1-5; D remains unclear. V was trimmed by 5 bases and J by 1 base, leaving 3 bases between them. Per the germline V gene, CDR1 is MNHNY and CDR2 is SVGAGI (reference sequence). The CDR3 is 12 amino acids. The CDR3 spells CASSISNQPQHF. CDR3 DNA: TGTGCCAGCAGTATAAGCAATCAGCCCCAGCATTTT.

This chain links TRBV19 with TRBJ2-3; the match to TRBD2 covers 14 bases. Germline V gene sequence: CDR1 LNHDA, CDR2 SQIVND (reference sequence). The CDR3 loop spans 18 amino acids. V lost 3 bases, J lost 0 bases, and 5 bases stayed unmatched. CDR3 coding DNA: TGTGCCAGTAGTATCGGACTAGCGGGGGGCCCTAGCACAGATACGCAGTATTTT. Protein product: CASSIGLAGGPSTDTQYF.

The gene calls are TRBV7-3 and TRBJ2-3; 7 nucleotides align to TRBD1. The junction had 6 bases not matched to a gene; V was cut back by 3 bases and J by 0 bases. The V gene's germline CDR1 is SGHTA and CDR2 FQGTGA. CDR3 length: 16 residues. CDR3 region: CASSFSPGQSTDTQYF. The CDR3 coding sequence is TGTGCCAGCAGCTTTTCTCCGGGACAGAGCACAGATACGCAGTATTTT.

The J gene is TRBJ1-4, the V gene TRBV7-2; tentative D call: TRBD1 (5 bases). Germline assignment: CDR1 SGHTA and CDR2 FQGNSA. The CDR3 contains 14 residues. V was trimmed by 5 bases and J by 7 bases, leaving 14 bases between them. CDR3 coding DNA: TGTGCCAGCAGCCAACAGGTCCAGGGTGAAAAACTGTTTTTT. It codes for CASSQQVQGEKLFF.

This chain joins TRBV18 and TRBJ2-1, with 7 bases lining up with TRBD2. CDR3 length equals 15 residues. CDR1 and CDR2 (germline): KGHSH, LQKENI. V gave up 1 base and J gave up 6 bases; unmatched junction bases: 6. The CDR3 spells CASSPLGTIRNEQFF. The CDR3 nucleotides read TGTGCCAGCTCACCACTGGGGACTATTCGCAATGAGCAGTTCTTC.

The chain links TRBV4-3 to TRBJ1-2; D perhaps matches TRBD1 (6 bases). Germline V gene sequence: CDR1 LGHNA, CDR2 YSLEER. CDR3 length: 15 residues. The V end lost 2 bases, the J end lost 4 bases, and 14 bases lay between the germline ends. CDR3 in amino acids: CASSQTPQGVYGYTF. The CDR3 DNA sequence: TGCGCCAGCAGCCAAACACCACAGGGAGTCTATGGCTACACCTTC.

The rearrangement links TRBV9 to TRBJ2-5, with 11 bases that match TRBD2. Germline CDR1 and CDR2: SGDLS and YYNGEE. The CDR3 is made up of 16 amino acids. V lost 3 bases to trimming and J lost 2 bases; unmatched junction nucleotides: 6. CDR3 nucleotide sequence: TGTGCCAGCAGCGCCCGTAGCGGGGGGGGTCAAGAGACCCAGTACTTC. Translation gives CASSARSGGGQETQYF.

The gene calls are TRBV6-1 and TRBJ1-2; D is perhaps TRBD1 (5 bases). CDR1 is MNHNS, CDR2 SASEGT, per germline. V was clipped by 8 bases and J by 4 bases, with 14 bases between them. CDR3 length: 13 residues. Here the CDR3 DNA reads TGTGCCAGCGGGGGGGGAAGCGGCTATGGCTACACCTTC. It encodes CASGGGSGYGYTF.

This clone was found a few times. The CDR3, as DNA: TGTGCCAGTATACCGGGACAGGAAAACTATGGCTACACCTTC. It yields the protein CASIPGQENYGYTF. The chain joins TRBV19 to TRBJ1-2; TRBD1 matches at 8 bases. CDR1 is LNHDA, CDR2 SQIVND, per germline (reference sequence). Trimming cost V 7 bases and J 2 bases; bases outside gene matches: 6. The CDR3 is 14 amino acids.

This clone was detected only once. The chain carries TRBV11-2 and TRBJ2-7; 10 bases match TRBD2. Trimming at V came to 5 bases and at J to 3 bases, leaving 4 bases not matched to a gene. This CDR3 is 14 amino acids long. From germline, CDR1 is SGHAT and CDR2 FQNNGV. CDR3 in DNA: TGTGCCAGCAGCCCCTGGACTAGCGGCTACGAGCAGTACTTC. The encoded protein is CASSPWTSGYEQYF.

This sequence joins TRBV9 and TRBJ1-3; D is unresolved. The CDR3 consists of 13 residues. V was shortened by 0 bases and J by 5 bases, with 6 bases between the two germline ends. The V gene's germline CDR1 is SGDLS and CDR2 YYNGEE. In DNA, the CDR3 is TGTGCCAGCAGCGTAGACTTCCGAAACACCATATATTTT. Its translation: CASSVDFRNTIYF.

The chain links TRBV5-6 to TRBJ1-1; D gene ambiguous. The CDR3 length is 13 residues. V was cut by 5 bases and J by 2 bases, with 10 bases left in between. Per germline, CDR1 SGHDT and CDR2 YYEEEE. The CDR3 reads CASRATINTEAFF. CDR3 in DNA: TGTGCCAGCAGGGCAACCATAAACACTGAAGCTTTCTTT.

This clone was counted only a few times. This chain uses TRBV2 with TRBJ1-6; D call uncertain. Trimming took 5 bases from V and 10 from J, leaving 12 bases between them. The length of the CDR3 is 13 residues. Germline V gives CDR1 SNHLY, CDR2 FYNNEI. CDR3 protein: CASSSMGRSPLHF. CDR3 in DNA: TGTGCCAGCAGTTCAATGGGGAGATCACCCCTCCACTTT.

For the CDR3, the DNA is TGCGCCAGCAGCCAAGATCCTACGGATGAAAAACTGTTTTTT. Encoded protein: CASSQDPTDEKLFF. The chain recombines TRBV4-1 with TRBJ1-4; D call uncertain. The CDR3 covers 14 residues. Trimming removed 0 bases at V and 6 bases at J, with 8 bases between. The germline V gene encodes CDR1 MGHRA and CDR2 YSYEKL.

The sample holds one count of this clone. This chain links TRBV7-2 with TRBJ2-5; TRBD1 is a possible D gene (6 bases). Trimming took off 2 bases at V and 2 bases at J, with 9 bases between the two ends. CDR1 is SGHTA, CDR2 FQGNSA, per germline. The CDR3 has 14 amino acids. The chain's CDR3 is CASSLKGVQETQYF. The DNA for the CDR3 is TGTGCCAGCAGCTTAAAGGGGGTTCAAGAGACCCAGTACTTC.

This clone has just a few counts. The V gene is TRBV2, the J gene TRBJ2-2; perhaps TRBD2 as D (6 bases). The CDR3 sequence is 16 residues long. Between the trimmed V and J ends, which lost 3 bases and 6 bases, there was a span of 17 bases. Germline V gene lookup returns CDR1 SNHLY and CDR2 FYNNEI. The DNA for the CDR3 is TGTGCCAGCAGTGAGAACGCAGCGGGTCTCGCCGGGGAGCTGTTTTTT. Residues: CASSENAAGLAGELFF.

The chain recombines TRBV4-2 with TRBJ2-2, with 8 bases identical to TRBD2. V dropped 5 bases and J dropped 7; count of bases not matched to a gene: 12. Germline assignment: CDR1 LGHNA and CDR2 YNFKEQ. The CDR3 is 16 residues long. The CDR3, as DNA: TGTGCCAGCAGCTCCAGCGGGACTAGTCTCGGCGGGGAGCTGTTTTTT. Translating it yields CASSSSGTSLGGELFF.

V usage is TRBV5-1 and J usage is TRBJ1-3; TRBD1 might be the D (6 bases). V dropped 2 bases and J dropped 3 bases, with 15 bases sitting between them. Germline assignment: CDR1 SGHRS and CDR2 YFSETQ. The CDR3 runs to 16 residues. The DNA of the CDR3 is TGCGCCAGCAGCTTCGAGGGGGGGGGCAATGGAAACACCATATATTTT. It encodes CASSFEGGGNGNTIYF.

The chain uses TRBV21-1 and TRBJ2-4; the DNA was not compared with TRBD1, the D call given in the table. TRBV21-1 is a pseudogene locus. The length of the CDR3 is 16 residues. In DNA, the CDR3 is TGTGCCAGCAGCAAACCGAGCCAGGGCATAAAAAACATTCAGTACTTC. This codes for CASSKPSQGIKNIQYF.

V and J are TRBV5-4 and TRBJ2-5; TRBD2 matches 8 bases. CDR3 length equals 15 residues. V was pared by 2 bases and J by 5 bases, with 8 bases of the junction left unmatched. The germline gives CDR1 SGHNT, CDR2 YYREEE (reference sequence). In nucleotides, the CDR3 is TGTGCCAGCAGCTTTACTAGCGGTGTAAGGGAGACCCAGTACTTC. Protein product: CASSFTSGVRETQYF. Full variable domain (rest looked up from reference TRBV5-4 and TRBJ2-5): ETGVTQSPTHLIKTRGQQVTLRCSSQSGHNTVSWYQQALGQGPQFIFQYYREEENGRGNFPPRFSGLQFPNYSSELNVNALELDDSALYLCASSFTSGVRETQYFGPGTRLLVL.

This clone was counted between two and nine times. The chain uses TRBV14 and TRBJ2-7, with 9 bases aligning to TRBD2. Trimming cost V 3 bases and J 10 bases; bases outside gene matches: 4. Germline-derived CDR1 and CDR2 are SGHDN and FVKESK. This CDR3 region has 12 residues. The CDR3 coding sequence is TGTGCCAGCAGCCAGCCGGGACTAGCTCAGTACTTC. Translation gives CASSQPGLAQYF. Drawing the rest from reference TRBV14 and TRBJ2-7, the complete variable domain is EAGVTQFPSHSVIEKGQTVTLRCDPISGHDNLYWYRRVMGKEIKFLLHFVKESKQDESGMPNNRFLAERTGGTYSTLKVQPAELEDSGVYFCASSQPGLAQYFGPGTRLTVT.

The table lists this clone with a count of one. The chain is built from TRBV5-4 and TRBJ2-7; possibly TRBD1 for D (6 bases). Germline V gives CDR1 SGHNT, CDR2 YYREEE (reference sequence). The CDR3 is 12 amino acids. Trimming stripped 2 bases from V and 5 bases from J, with 8 bases between. CDR3 DNA: TGTGCCAGCAGCTTCGGACAGAACGAGCAGTACTTC. Its translation is CASSFGQNEQYF.

The sample holds many counts of this clone. The chain is built from TRBV5-1 and TRBJ2-7; TRBD1 might be the D (5 bases). With 0 bases removed from V and 0 bases from J, the gap between germline ends came to 7 bases. The CDR3 loop spans 14 amino acids. Germline lookup yields CDR1 SGHRS and CDR2 YFSETQ. The chain's CDR3 is CASSLATASYEQYF. CDR3 in DNA: TGCGCCAGCAGCTTGGCGACAGCCTCCTACGAGCAGTACTTC.

The chain has TRBV10-3 and TRBJ2-3; perhaps TRBD2 as D (6 bases). The CDR3 runs to 14 residues. The V gene's germline CDR1 is ENHRY and CDR2 SYGVKD. The germline V and J ends were trimmed by 6 bases and 0 bases, with 10 bases remaining between them. In nucleotides, the CDR3 is TGTGCCATCAGGGCGGGGACTAGCACAGATACGCAGTATTTT. This gives the protein CAIRAGTSTDTQYF.

This chain uses TRBV7-9 with TRBJ1-1; unclear D gene. Germline lookup yields CDR1 SEHNR and CDR2 FQNEAQ (reference sequence). This CDR3 region has 13 residues. Trimming pared 3 bases from V and 4 bases from J, leaving 9 bases between. Here the CDR3 DNA reads TGTGCCAGCAGCTTTCTTTATTCCACTGAAGCTTTCTTT. Translated, it gives CASSFLYSTEAFF.

This clone was observed a handful of times. V gene TRBV2 combines with J gene TRBJ1-5, with 7 bases aligning to TRBD1. V gave up 7 bases and J gave up 5 bases; unmatched junction bases: 8. The CDR3 length is 14 residues. From germline, CDR1 is SNHLY and CDR2 FYNNEI. CDR3 protein: CASKPGTVDQPQHF. CDR3 in DNA: TGTGCCAGCAAGCCAGGGACAGTCGATCAGCCCCAGCATTTT.

Points on this clone: This same CDR3 is encoded by further DNA sequences in the sample. This rearrangement joins TRBV7-9 to TRBJ2-2; D unresolved. The V and J ends lost 5 bases and 1 base respectively, with 5 bases between them. The CDR3 has 13 amino acids. Germline V gives CDR1 SEHNR, CDR2 FQNEAQ (reference sequence). The CDR3 DNA follows: TGTGCCAGCAGCAGACAGAACACCGGGGAGCTGTTTTTT. It is translated as CASSRQNTGELFF.

The J gene is TRBJ2-2, the V gene TRBV5-1; TRBD2 might be the D (5 bases). CDR1 and CDR2 from the germline V gene are SGHRS and YFSETQ. V was pared by 2 bases and J by 4 bases, with 12 bases between. There are 15 residues in the CDR3. CDR3 coding DNA: TGCGCCAGCAGCTTCCAGTCGGGGAGCACCGGGGAGCTGTTTTTT. Its translation: CASSFQSGSTGELFF.